Below are 3 T cell receptor beta chains sequenced from a single sample in a study of T cells in Graves' hyperthyroidism and ophthalmopathy. Template material for amplifying TCR beta CDR3 regions consisted of RNA transcripts. TCR CDR3 underwent first-round RT-PCR with the HTBI primer set. MiXCR, run by TCRdb on the multiplex PCR reads, gives a single entry per CDR3 protein. The sample carries approximately 710,000 distinct CDR3 sequences, approximately 15% recorded once. What was sequenced was blood. These receptors were collected from a man between 45 and 60 years old with Graves' hyperthyroidism.

V is TRBV7-2 and J is TRBJ1-1; 11 nucleotides match TRBD1. From germline, CDR1 is SGHTA and CDR2 FQGNSA. Trimming cost V 3 bases and J 4 bases; bases outside gene matches: 4. This CDR3 has 15 residues. As DNA, the CDR3 is TGTGCCAGCAGCTTCCGGACAGGGGGCCTCACTGAAGCTTTCTTT. It translates to CASSFRTGGLTEAFF. Full variable domain (outside the CDR3, taken from reference TRBV7-2 and TRBJ1-1): GAGVSQSPSNKVTEKGKDVELRCDPISGHTALYWYRQSLGQGLEFLIYFQGNSAPDKSGLPSDRFSAERTGGSVSTLTIQRTQQEDSAVYLCASSFRTGGLTEAFFGQGTRLTVV.

CDR3 loop: CASSFSGGEGYEQYF. CDR3 coding DNA: TGTGCCAGCAGTTTCTCAGGGGGAGAGGGGTACGAGCAGTACTTC. The chain has TRBV27 and TRBJ2-7; 7 bases map to TRBD1. V was pared by 3 bases and J by 4 bases, with 9 bases of the junction left unmatched. The germline V gene has CDR1 MNHEY and CDR2 SMNVEV (reference sequence). The CDR3 spans 15 residues.

This rearrangement joins TRBV6-1 to TRBJ2-1, with TRBD2 identical over 12 bases. Unmatched junction bases numbered 12, after V lost 6 bases and J lost 3 bases. Germline V lookup: CDR1 MNHNS, CDR2 SASEGT. This CDR3 region has 18 residues. CDR3: CASRNPKTSGRLYNEQFF. For the CDR3, the DNA is TGTGCCAGCAGAAATCCAAAAACTAGCGGGAGGCTCTACAATGAGCAGTTCTTC.